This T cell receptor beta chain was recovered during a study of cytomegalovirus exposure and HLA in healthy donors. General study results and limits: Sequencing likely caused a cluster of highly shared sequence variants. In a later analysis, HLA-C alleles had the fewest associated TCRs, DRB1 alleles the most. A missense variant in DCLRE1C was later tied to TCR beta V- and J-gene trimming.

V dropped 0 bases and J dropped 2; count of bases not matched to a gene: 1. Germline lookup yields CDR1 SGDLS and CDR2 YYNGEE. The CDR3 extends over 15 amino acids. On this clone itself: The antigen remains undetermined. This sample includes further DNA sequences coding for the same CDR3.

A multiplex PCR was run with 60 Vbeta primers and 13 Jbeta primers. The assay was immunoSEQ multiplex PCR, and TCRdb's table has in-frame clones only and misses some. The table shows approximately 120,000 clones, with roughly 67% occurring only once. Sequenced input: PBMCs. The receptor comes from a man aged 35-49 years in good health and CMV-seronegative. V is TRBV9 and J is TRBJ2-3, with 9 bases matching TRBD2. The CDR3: CASSVGTSVTDTQYF. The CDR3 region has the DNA TGTGCCAGCAGCGTAGGGACTAGCGTCACAGATACGCAGTATTTT.